This T cell receptor beta chain was captured by sequencing in a study of blood T cell repertoires in COVID-19. Study information: Sites in the United States, Italy and Spain provided acute and convalescent COVID-19 samples. Sample material is recorded as cDNA or gDNA derived from T cells, B-cell-depleted T cells, or PBMCs.

The CDR3 loop spans 15 amino acids. V lost 5 bases and J 6 bases, leaving 19 bases between the germline ends. The germline V gene has CDR1 MNHNY and CDR2 SVGAGI (reference sequence). Authors' analysis steps: Cell counts per sample came from amplifying reference gene primers. The protocol was immunoSEQ multiplex PCR, while the TCRdb copy is restricted to in-frame clones and leaves out a portion. V and J calls and clone size are as listed in that table; D and trimming were resolved from the DNA. Of around 100,000 clones listed, roughly 82% are singletons. The source of this sequence is a man aged 55-75 years with acute or convalescent COVID-19. The sample taken for sequencing was peripheral blood. The chain links TRBV6-6 to TRBJ1-1, with D perhaps matching TRBD1 (6 bases). The CDR3 region is CASSRRAEGGAEAFF. The CDR3 nucleotides are TGTGCCAGCAGTCGACGGGCCGAGGGGGGGGCTGAAGCTTTCTTT.